This entry lists 30 T cell receptor beta chains sequenced from one sample in a study of identifying expanded T cells in peripheral blood. Sequencing was performed with immunoSEQ multiplex PCR; in TCRdb, only in-frame clones are kept and a portion is missing. The data hold about 86,000 clones, with approximately 86% observed a single time. Material: blood. The receptors here all came from a person between 18 and 75 years old in good health.

This rearrangement joins TRBV9 to TRBJ2-7, with no clear D. Trimming pared 0 bases from V and 5 bases from J, leaving 12 bases between. The germline CDR1 and CDR2 sequences are SGDLS and YYNGEE. The CDR3 contains 14 residues. The DNA for the CDR3 is TGTGCCAGCAGCGTAGGATGGGGAAGCGACGAGCAGTACTTC. It encodes CASSVGWGSDEQYF. Complete variable domain (other parts from reference TRBV9 and TRBJ2-7): DSGVTQTPKHLITATGQRVTLRCSPRSGDLSVYWYQQSLDQGLQFLIQYYNGEERAKGNILERFSAQQFPDLHSELNLSSLELGDSALYFCASSVGWGSDEQYFGPGTRLTVT.

The chain couples TRBV19 to TRBJ1-2; D remains unclear. There are 15 residues in the CDR3. CDR1 is LNHDA, CDR2 SQIVND, per germline (reference sequence). V lost 2 bases, J lost 0 bases, and 10 bases lay in between. CDR3 sequence reads: CASSIKSEANYGYTF. Written as DNA, the CDR3 is TGTGCCAGTAGTATAAAGAGCGAAGCTAACTATGGCTACACCTTC.

This clone was counted only a few times. The chain carries TRBV2 and TRBJ2-5; TRBD1 or TRBD2 may be the D gene (5 bases each). Trimming left V 6 bases short and J 5 bases short, with 13 bases between. Germline loops: CDR1 SNHLY, CDR2 FYNNEI. This CDR3 comprises 13 residues. The CDR3 is CASRGMGVETQYF. CDR3 DNA sequence: TGTGCCAGCAGGGGGATGGGGGTCGAGACCCAGTACTTC.

The chain couples TRBV5-5 to TRBJ1-6; D gene uncertain. This CDR3 spans 16 amino acids. Trimming pared 3 bases from V and 9 bases from J, leaving 19 bases between. Germline values: CDR1 SGHKS, CDR2 YYEKEE (reference sequence). CDR3 coding DNA: TGTGCCAGCAGCTCGGATGCCGGTTCGGTCCCTTCACCCCTCCACTTT. The encoded protein is CASSSDAGSVPSPLHF. The full variable domain, completed using reference TRBV5-5 and TRBJ1-6, is DAGVTQSPTHLIKTRGQQVTLRCSPISGHKSVSWYQQVLGQGPQFIFQYYEKEERGRGNFPDRFSARQFPNYSSELNVNALLLGDSALYLCASSSDAGSVPSPLHFGNGTRLTVT.

The DNA of the CDR3 is TGCGCCAGTTACGGGGATACGCAGTATTTT. This gives the protein CASYGDTQYF. The chain joins TRBV10-2 to TRBJ2-3; unclear D gene. The V gene's germline CDR1 is WSHSY and CDR2 SAAADI. The CDR3 has 10 amino acids. Trimming took 9 bases from V and 6 from J, leaving 7 bases between them.

The chain is built from TRBV19 and TRBJ1-5, with 7 bases lining up with TRBD1. The CDR3 runs 15 residues. J was trimmed by 5 bases and V by 2 bases; bases with no gene match: 6. Germline V gene lookup returns CDR1 LNHDA and CDR2 SQIVND (reference sequence). CDR3 region: CASSIRGQGYQPQHF. CDR3 DNA sequence: TGTGCCAGTAGTATAAGGGGGCAGGGGTATCAGCCCCAGCATTTT.

V and J are TRBV5-6 and TRBJ2-5; the D gene is possibly TRBD2 (5 bases). This CDR3 contains 16 residues. V dropped 0 bases and J dropped 2 bases, with 14 bases sitting between them. CDR1 and CDR2 from the germline V gene are SGHDT and YYEEEE. The CDR3 is CASSLEGGSWQETQYF. The CDR3, as DNA: TGTGCCAGCAGCTTGGAAGGAGGAAGTTGGCAAGAGACCCAGTACTTC.

The V call is TRBV6-6, the J call TRBJ1-3; the D is unclear. Germline assignment: CDR1 MNHNY and CDR2 SVGAGI (reference sequence). The V and J ends lost 7 bases and 0 bases respectively, with 16 bases between them. CDR3 size: 16 residues. The CDR3 nucleotides are TGTGCCAGCACCCTTGGCAGGCGGTCCTCTGGAAACACCATATATTTT. Protein product: CASTLGRRSSGNTIYF.

CDR3 in amino acids: CASSYEGESTEAFF. In nucleotides, the CDR3 is TGTGCCAGCAGTTACGAGGGGGAATCCACTGAAGCTTTCTTT. V usage is TRBV6-6 and J usage is TRBJ1-1; D is perhaps TRBD1 (6 bases). Germline lookup yields CDR1 MNHNY and CDR2 SVGAGI (reference sequence). The germline V and J ends were trimmed by 2 bases and 4 bases, with 11 bases remaining between them. The CDR3 covers 14 residues.

CDR3 nucleotides: TGTGCCAGCAGAGCAGGACAGGGAAACTATGGCTACACCTTC. It translates to CASRAGQGNYGYTF. The chain links TRBV2 to TRBJ1-2, with 8 bases lining up with TRBD1. The CDR3 consists of 14 residues. Trimming took 6 bases from V and 2 from J; bases not matched to a gene: 5. Germline values: CDR1 SNHLY, CDR2 FYNNEI.

The chain links TRBV4-3 to TRBJ2-3; no definite D call. The CDR3 is made up of 15 amino acids. From germline, CDR1 is LGHNA and CDR2 YSLEER. Trimming took 3 bases from V and 3 from J, leaving 13 bases between them. CDR3 amino acids: CASSHTTLGTDTQYF. The CDR3 DNA is TGCGCCAGCAGCCACACCACTCTCGGGACAGATACGCAGTATTTT.

This sequence joins TRBV4-1 and TRBJ1-6; D gene uncertain. The germline V gene has CDR1 MGHRA and CDR2 YSYEKL. The CDR3 has 12 amino acids. The germline V and J ends were trimmed by 0 bases and 13 bases, with 7 bases remaining between them. The CDR3, as DNA: TGCGCCAGCAGCCAAGAATCCAATCCCCTCCACTTT. It is translated as CASSQESNPLHF.

The chain combines TRBV6-1 with TRBJ1-4; D might be TRBD1 (5 bases). Trimming took off 5 bases at V and 5 bases at J, with 15 bases between the two ends. The germline CDR1 and CDR2 sequences are MNHNS and SASEGT. This CDR3 is built from 15 residues. The CDR3 is CASSLRQRINEKLFF. In DNA form, the CDR3 reads TGTGCCAGCAGTCTTCGACAGCGAATAAATGAAAAACTGTTTTTT.

The chain joins TRBV4-1 to TRBJ2-1; TRBD2 matches at 7 bases. J gave up 2 bases and V 0 bases, and 7 bases lay outside the gene matches. This CDR3 is built from 17 residues. CDR1 is MGHRA and CDR2 is YSYEKL in the germline V gene. CDR3 loop: CASSQDPAGSAYNEQFF. The CDR3 DNA reads TGCGCCAGCAGCCAAGACCCAGCGGGATCCGCCTACAATGAGCAGTTCTTC.

J is TRBJ1-6 and V is TRBV10-2, with 8 bases aligning to TRBD1. The trim removed 3 bases at V and 9 bases at J, leaving 10 bases unmatched. The CDR3 is made up of 16 amino acids. Per germline, CDR1 WSHSY and CDR2 SAAADI. The CDR3 spells CASSDQGAGSSSPLHF. CDR3 nucleotides: TGCGCCAGCAGTGACCAGGGGGCTGGGTCCAGTTCACCCCTCCACTTT.

This clone has only one observation. The chain couples TRBV9 to TRBJ2-7; no firm D call. V shed 4 bases and J shed 1 base, with 9 bases lying between them. CDR1 and CDR2 from the germline V gene are SGDLS and YYNGEE. CDR3 size: 13 residues. DNA of the CDR3: TGTGCCAGCAGCTCAGAGGAGTCCTACGAGCAGTACTTC. It specifies CASSSEESYEQYF.

The CDR3: CASSLGRYEQYF. The CDR3 region has the DNA TGTGCCAGCAGCTTAGGGAGGTACGAGCAGTACTTC. The rearrangement joins TRBV7-8 to TRBJ2-7; tentative D call: TRBD2 (5 bases). Trimming took off 1 base at V and 4 bases at J, with 5 bases between the two ends. CDR3 size: 12 residues. Germline V lookup: CDR1 SGHVS, CDR2 FQNEAQ.

As regards this clone: An end of the junction differs from the germline gene, which may be a read error. V is TRBV7-8 and J is TRBJ2-2; TRBD2 agrees at 9 bases. The V gene's germline CDR1 is SGHVS and CDR2 FQNEAQ. The CDR3 runs 15 residues. CDR3 sequence: CASSLAGLNTGELFF. The CDR3 nucleotides read TGTGCCAGCAGCCTAGCGGGGCTGAACACCGGGGAGCTGTTTTTT.

This chain connects TRBV30 to TRBJ1-1; D uncertain. V lost 0 bases and J 4 bases, leaving 18 bases between the germline ends. There are 16 residues in the CDR3. Germline V gene sequence: CDR1 GTSNPN, CDR2 SVGIG (reference sequence). CDR3 loop: CAWSVSRTPSGTEAFF. The CDR3 DNA reads TGTGCCTGGAGTGTCTCCCGGACCCCGTCGGGCACTGAAGCTTTCTTT.

The CDR3 DNA reads as TGTGCCAGCAGCCAAGATTCGAGTCGAGCTTTCTTT. This translates into CASSQDSSRAFF. The V and J genes are TRBV4-2 and TRBJ1-1; D remains ambiguous. Trimming stripped 0 bases from V and 10 bases from J, with 9 bases between. CDR3 length: 12 residues. Germline-derived CDR1 and CDR2 are LGHNA and YNFKEQ.

The CDR3 here is CASSLAGTGGLLTFF. CDR3 coding DNA: TGTGCCAGCAGCTTAGCGGGGACAGGGGGCTTGTTGACTTTCTTT. The J gene is TRBJ1-1, the V gene TRBV7-9, with 12 bases identical to TRBD1. V shed 0 bases, J shed 12 bases, and the junction held 8 bases outside the gene matches. The CDR3 length is 15 residues. Germline V CDR1 and CDR2: SEHNR, FQNEAQ (reference sequence).

V gene TRBV7-6 combines with J gene TRBJ2-2, with TRBD2 as a possible D gene (6 bases). Germline loops: CDR1 SGHVS, CDR2 FNYEAQ. The CDR3 spans 16 residues. Trimming removed 4 bases from V and 3 bases from J, with 15 bases in between. Here the CDR3 reads CASSSVPGGYTGELFF. The CDR3 bases are TGTGCCAGCAGCTCGGTCCCTGGGGGGTACACCGGGGAGCTGTTTTTT.

The genes are TRBV6-1 and TRBJ2-7; D possibly corresponds to TRBD1 (6 bases). V gave up 2 bases and J gave up 2 bases, with 19 bases separating them. This CDR3 contains 17 residues. Germline V gene data show CDR1 as MNHNS and CDR2 as SASEGT. The CDR3 is CASSESPGTRGAYEQYF. Here the CDR3 DNA reads TGTGCCAGCAGTGAAAGCCCTGGGACACGGGGCGCCTACGAGCAGTACTTC.

This clone was observed a few times. The genes are TRBV7-2 and TRBJ1-2, with no clear D. The V end was cut by 0 bases, the J end by 1 base, with 6 bases between. The CDR3 extends over 14 amino acids. Per germline, CDR1 SGHTA and CDR2 FQGNSA. The CDR3 DNA is TGTGCCAGCAGCTTAGCGGTCAGTAACTATGGCTACACCTTC. It is translated as CASSLAVSNYGYTF.

This chain links TRBV2 with TRBJ2-3, with 9 bases that match TRBD1. J lost 0 bases, V lost 6 bases, and 7 bases had no gene match. The CDR3 has 16 residues. The germline gives CDR1 SNHLY, CDR2 FYNNEI. The CDR3 bases are TGTGCCAGCAGACGAGGGACAGGGACAAGCACAGATACGCAGTATTTT. It codes for CASRRGTGTSTDTQYF.

This clone was found a few times. V is TRBV10-3 and J is TRBJ1-1, with 9 bases fitting TRBD1. The CDR3 covers 15 residues. Looked up from germline, CDR1 is ENHRY and CDR2 is SYGVKD. The V and J ends lost 2 bases and 0 bases, in that order; junction bases with no gene match: 1. CDR3 sequence: CAISEGQGMNTEAFF. The CDR3 nucleotides are TGTGCCATCAGTGAGGGACAGGGGATGAACACTGAAGCTTTCTTT.

This chain joins TRBV9 and TRBJ1-1; the D gene is possibly TRBD1 (5 bases). Germline CDR1 SGDLS, CDR2 YYNGEE. This CDR3 comprises 14 residues. Trimming shortened V by 4 bases and J by 1 base, and 11 bases separated the two germline ends. CDR3 sequence reads: CASSLTATNTEAFF. Here the CDR3 DNA reads TGTGCCAGCAGCCTGACAGCTACGAACACTGAAGCTTTCTTT.

This rearrangement joins TRBV5-6 to TRBJ2-7; the match to TRBD2 covers 8 bases. Germline V gene lookup returns CDR1 SGHDT and CDR2 YYEEEE. The junction had 14 bases not matched to a gene; V was cut back by 3 bases and J by 0 bases. The CDR3 sequence is 18 residues long. This chain's CDR3 is CASSSALGMAGGSYEQYF. The CDR3 DNA reads TGTGCCAGCAGCTCCGCCCTAGGAATGGCGGGGGGCTCCTACGAGCAGTACTTC.

This chain joins TRBV18 and TRBJ2-5; D uncertain. V was clipped by 6 bases and J by 3 bases, with 11 bases between them. CDR3 length: 13 amino acids. Per germline, CDR1 KGHSH and CDR2 LQKENI. The CDR3 bases are TGTGCCAGCTCCCTACGGACCGAAGAGACCCAGTACTTC. Translating it yields CASSLRTEETQYF.

This rearrangement joins TRBV6-1 to TRBJ2-3, with D possibly TRBD2 on 6 matching bases. V was pared by 5 bases and J by 4 bases, with 16 bases between. Germline V gives CDR1 MNHNS, CDR2 SASEGT. The CDR3 sequence is 15 residues long. The CDR3 DNA follows: TGTGCCAGCAGTTCTGAGCTGCGGGGCCCAGATACGCAGTATTTT. Its translation: CASSSELRGPDTQYF.